One sample yielded the 23 T cell receptor beta chains listed below, sequenced in a study of control samples from healthy donors and cancer patients. Only in-frame clones appear in the TCRdb table, and some are missing; sequencing was by immunoSEQ multiplex PCR. The sample shows 57,000 or so clones, 94% of them seen only once. Specimen: blood. Receptors were obtained from a man between 25 and 39 years old in good health.

The chain joins TRBV5-4 to TRBJ2-1; D unclear. CDR1 and CDR2 from the germline V gene are SGHNT and YYREEE (reference sequence). V lost 3 bases and J 7 bases, leaving 14 bases between the germline ends. CDR3 length: 14 residues. DNA for the CDR3: TGTGCCAGCAGCTCAGATCATCATGGGAATGAGCAGTTCTTC. This encodes CASSSDHHGNEQFF.

V is TRBV19 and J is TRBJ1-4, with D perhaps TRBD1 (5 bases). The CDR3 contains 15 residues. Germline V gene data show CDR1 as LNHDA and CDR2 as SQIVND (reference sequence). Trimming stripped 3 bases from V and 5 bases from J, with 13 bases between. Here the CDR3 reads CASSMTGGRNEKLFF. The CDR3 DNA reads TGTGCCAGTAGTATGACGGGGGGACGGAATGAAAAACTGTTTTTT.

The CDR3 protein is CASSIGVGASPLHF. CDR3 in DNA: TGTGCCAGTAGTATCGGGGTGGGGGCTTCACCCCTCCACTTT. The V and J genes are TRBV19 and TRBJ1-6; D possibly corresponds to TRBD1 (6 bases). V was clipped by 3 bases and J by 9 bases, with 12 bases between them. The CDR3 has 14 amino acids. Germline values: CDR1 LNHDA, CDR2 SQIVND (reference sequence).

V and J are TRBV2 and TRBJ2-1, with TRBD2 identical over 7 bases. J lost 0 bases, V lost 5 bases, and 10 bases had no gene match. Germline V gives CDR1 SNHLY, CDR2 FYNNEI. CDR3 length equals 17 residues. CDR3 protein: CASSMKRGGSSYNEQFF. The CDR3 DNA follows: TGTGCCAGCAGTATGAAGAGGGGCGGGAGCTCCTACAATGAGCAGTTCTTC.

The chain carries TRBV4-1 and TRBJ2-7; perhaps TRBD1 as D (6 bases). Germline V gives CDR1 MGHRA, CDR2 YSYEKL. V dropped 0 bases and J dropped 3 bases, with 9 bases sitting between them. The length of the CDR3 is 14 residues. DNA for the CDR3: TGCGCCAGCAGCCAAGAGCCAGGGGACTACGAGCAGTACTTC. It yields the protein CASSQEPGDYEQYF.

The chain combines TRBV9 with TRBJ2-7; 7 bases align to TRBD1. Germline V CDR1 and CDR2: SGDLS, YYNGEE. This CDR3 has 14 amino acids. The junction had 5 bases not matched to a gene; V was cut back by 4 bases and J by 1 base. This CDR3 is CASSIRDRSYEQYF. Written as DNA, the CDR3 is TGTGCCAGCAGCATCCGGGACAGATCCTACGAGCAGTACTTC.

V is TRBV5-1 and J is TRBJ2-7, with 10 bases aligning to TRBD2. Germline lookup yields CDR1 SGHRS and CDR2 YFSETQ. The CDR3 runs to 14 residues. Trimming took 4 bases from V and 5 from J; bases not matched to a gene: 6. CDR3 in amino acids: CASSPTSGIHEQYF. In DNA, the CDR3 is TGCGCCAGCAGCCCTACTAGCGGGATCCACGAGCAGTACTTC.

In this sample, this clone turned up a few times. This chain links TRBV7-2 with TRBJ1-5; possibly TRBD1 for D (6 bases). This CDR3 is 15 amino acids long. Germline CDR1 SGHTA, CDR2 FQGNSA. The V end lost 1 base, the J end lost 5 bases, and 12 bases lay between the germline ends. CDR3 amino acids: CASSLVGGRDQPQHF. CDR3 nucleotide sequence: TGTGCCAGCAGCTTAGTGGGGGGGCGCGATCAGCCCCAGCATTTT.

The chain employs TRBV3-1 (or the pseudogene TRBV3-2) and TRBJ1-2, with 10 positions matching TRBD1. The CDR3 is 15 residues long. CDR1 and CDR2 (germline): LGHDT, YNNKEL (reference sequence). The trim removed 7 bases at V and 8 bases at J, leaving 13 bases unmatched. CDR3 nucleotides: TGTGCCAGCACCCGAAGGGACAGGGGTCTAGGGGGCTACACCTTC. Amino acids: CASTRRDRGLGGYTF.

This clone was observed a single time. The chain combines TRBV7-3 with TRBJ2-7; 14 bases align to TRBD2. The CDR3 extends over 13 amino acids. Germline CDR1 is SGHTA and CDR2 is FQGTGA. The V segment lost 4 bases and the J segment 12 bases; nucleotides outside the gene matches: 5. This chain's CDR3 is CASSSGLAGDVYF. CDR3 DNA sequence: TGTGCCAGCAGCTCGGGACTAGCGGGAGATGTGTACTTC.

The chain is built from TRBV11-3 and TRBJ1-6; D not resolved. CDR3 length: 14 residues. V was shortened by 6 bases and J by 9 bases, with 15 bases between the two germline ends. The V gene's germline CDR1 is SGHNT and CDR2 YENEEA. The CDR3 sequence is CASSLGLAGSPLHF. For the CDR3, the DNA is TGTGCCAGCAGTCTCGGACTCGCCGGTTCACCCCTCCACTTT.

The V gene is TRBV2, the J gene TRBJ2-1; 12 nucleotides line up with TRBD2. CDR1 and CDR2 from the germline V gene are SNHLY and FYNNEI. The CDR3 consists of 14 residues. V dropped 6 bases and J dropped 6; count of bases not matched to a gene: 3. CDR3 nucleotide sequence: TGTGCCAGCAGAGGACTAGCGGGAAGCAATGAGCAGTTCTTC. Its protein product is CASRGLAGSNEQFF.

The chain carries TRBV5-4 and TRBJ1-4; D is perhaps TRBD1 (6 bases). V lost 5 bases to trimming and J lost 3 bases, with 14 bases between them. The CDR3 is 15 residues long. Germline values: CDR1 SGHNT, CDR2 YYREEE (reference sequence). The chain's CDR3 is CASRRSGQPNEKLFF. The CDR3 region has the DNA TGTGCCAGCAGGCGGTCGGGACAACCTAATGAAAAACTGTTTTTT.

This chain links TRBV11-2 with TRBJ2-7; perhaps TRBD2 as D (6 bases). The germline V gene has CDR1 SGHAT and CDR2 FQNNGV. The CDR3 consists of 13 residues. V was cut by 5 bases and J by 0 bases, with 8 bases left in between. The CDR3 reads CASSGGFSYEQYF. Written as DNA, the CDR3 is TGTGCCAGCAGCGGGGGGTTCTCCTACGAGCAGTACTTC. Using reference TRBV11-2 and TRBJ2-7 for the parts outside the CDR3, the full variable domain is EAGVAQSPRYKIIEKRQSVAFWCNPISGHATLYWYQQILGQGPKLLIQFQNNGVVDDSQLPKDRFSAERLKGVDSTLKIQPAKLEDSAVYLCASSGGFSYEQYFGPGTRLTVT.

Regarding this clone: A junction end diverges from the germline sequence, so it may reflect a read error. The rearrangement links TRBV7-2 to TRBJ2-5, with D hard to call. This CDR3 comprises 15 residues. Germline-derived CDR1 and CDR2 are SGHTA and FQGNSA. For the CDR3, the DNA is TGTGCCAGCACCTTACCCGGATGGGAACAAGAGACCCAGTACTTC. Its protein is CASTLPGWEQETQYF.

The genes are TRBV7-9 and TRBJ1-5, with D uncertain. The V end lost 4 bases, the J end lost 6 bases, and 19 bases lay between the germline ends. Germline lookup yields CDR1 SEHNR and CDR2 FQNEAQ (reference sequence). The CDR3 extends over 16 amino acids. CDR3 nucleotide sequence: TGTGCCAGCAGCTCAGGCGGGATGGGGATTGGTCAGCCCCAGCATTTT. It yields the protein CASSSGGMGIGQPQHF.

This chain uses TRBV5-1 with TRBJ1-1; D gene uncertain. The germline V and J ends were trimmed by 4 bases and 5 bases, with 18 bases remaining between them. CDR1 is SGHRS, CDR2 YFSETQ, per germline. The CDR3 contains 15 residues. CDR3 region: CASSQGVGVGTEAFF. CDR3 DNA sequence: TGCGCCAGCAGCCAAGGTGTGGGAGTCGGGACTGAAGCTTTCTTT.

This chain uses TRBV2 with TRBJ1-2, with a tentative D call TRBD1 (6 bases). The germline gives CDR1 SNHLY, CDR2 FYNNEI. The CDR3 loop spans 12 amino acids. Between the trimmed V and J ends, which lost 0 bases and 8 bases, there was a span of 7 bases. The CDR3 here is CASSEAGGGYTF. The CDR3 DNA reads as TGTGCCAGCAGTGAAGCGGGGGGCGGCTACACCTTC.

The V and J genes are TRBV15 and TRBJ2-1; D may match TRBD1 or TRBD2 (6 bases each). Trimming removed 0 bases at V and 0 bases at J, with 9 bases between. Germline V lookup: CDR1 LNHNV, CDR2 YYDKDF (reference sequence). CDR3 length: 16 residues. The CDR3 DNA follows: TGTGCCACCAGCAGAGAGGGGGGACACTCCTACAATGAGCAGTTCTTC. This gives the protein CATSREGGHSYNEQFF.

The chain recombines TRBV6-5 with TRBJ2-7; 13 bases align to TRBD2. Germline lookup yields CDR1 MNHEY and CDR2 SVGAGI. J gave up 5 bases and V 7 bases, and 8 bases lay outside the gene matches. The CDR3 extends over 15 amino acids. The CDR3 DNA follows: TGTGCCAGCACCGACCCGGGACTAGCGGGGAACGAGCAGTACTTC. Translation: CASTDPGLAGNEQYF.

The chain links TRBV7-9 to TRBJ2-5, with TRBD1 identical over 10 bases. V shed 3 bases and J 5 bases; nucleotides not matched to a gene: 6. CDR1 and CDR2 from the germline V gene are SEHNR and FQNEAQ (reference sequence). The CDR3 totals 15 residues. The CDR3 sequence is CASSFRQGAGETQYF. For the CDR3, the DNA is TGTGCCAGCAGCTTCCGACAGGGGGCAGGGGAGACCCAGTACTTC.

This chain connects TRBV9 to TRBJ2-2, with TRBD2 identical over 8 bases. Germline-derived CDR1 and CDR2 are SGDLS and YYNGEE. CDR3 length: 17 residues. V shed 3 bases, J shed 5 bases, and the junction held 12 bases outside the gene matches. The CDR3 sequence is CASSAPRGAPSTGELFF. DNA for the CDR3: TGTGCCAGCAGCGCTCCGCGGGGGGCGCCGAGTACCGGGGAGCTGTTTTTT.

There are a few counts of this clone. The V call is TRBV19, the J call TRBJ1-1, with 9 bases that match TRBD1. The junction had 5 bases not matched to a gene; V was cut back by 3 bases and J by 0 bases. Germline V lookup: CDR1 LNHDA, CDR2 SQIVND (reference sequence). The length of the CDR3 is 16 residues. The CDR3 DNA reads TGTGCCAGTAGTATTCACCGGGACAGGGTGAACACTGAAGCTTTCTTT. This codes for CASSIHRDRVNTEAFF.